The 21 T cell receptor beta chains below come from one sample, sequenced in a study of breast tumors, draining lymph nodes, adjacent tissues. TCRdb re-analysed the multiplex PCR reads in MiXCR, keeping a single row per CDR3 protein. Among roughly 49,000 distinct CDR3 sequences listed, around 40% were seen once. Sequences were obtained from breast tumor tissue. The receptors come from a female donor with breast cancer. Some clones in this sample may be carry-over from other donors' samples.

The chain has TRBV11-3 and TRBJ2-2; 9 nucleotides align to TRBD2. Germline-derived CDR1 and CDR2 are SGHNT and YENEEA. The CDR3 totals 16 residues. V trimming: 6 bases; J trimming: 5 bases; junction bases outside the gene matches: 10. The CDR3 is CASSYPGLAGTGELFF. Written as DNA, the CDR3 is TGTGCCAGCAGTTACCCGGGACTAGCTGGGACCGGGGAGCTGTTTTTT.

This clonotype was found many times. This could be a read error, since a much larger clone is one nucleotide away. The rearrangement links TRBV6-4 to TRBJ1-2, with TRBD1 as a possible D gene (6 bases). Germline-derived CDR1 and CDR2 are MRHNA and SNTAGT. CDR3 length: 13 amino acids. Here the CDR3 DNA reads TGTGCCAGCAGTCACTCGGGGACACGCGGCTACACCTTC. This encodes CASSHSGTRGYTF.

CDR3 coding DNA: TGTGCCTGGAGTCCCCAGGACACCATATATTTT. It translates to CAWSPQDTIYF. The V call is TRBV30, the J call TRBJ1-3; no reliable D call. V lost 2 bases and J lost 8, with 7 bases in between. CDR3 length: 11 amino acids. The germline CDR1 and CDR2 sequences are GTSNPN and SVGIG (reference sequence).

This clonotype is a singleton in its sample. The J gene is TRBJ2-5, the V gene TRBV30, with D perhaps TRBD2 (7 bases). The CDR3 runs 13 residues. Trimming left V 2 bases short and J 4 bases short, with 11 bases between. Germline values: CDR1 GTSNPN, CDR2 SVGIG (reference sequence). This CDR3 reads CAWSRGGAETQYF. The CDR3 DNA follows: TGTGCCTGGAGTAGGGGGGGGGCAGAGACCCAGTACTTC. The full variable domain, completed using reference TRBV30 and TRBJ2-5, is SQTIHQWPATLVQPVGSPLSLECTVEGTSNPNLYWYRQAAGRGLQLLFYSVGIGQISSEVPQNLSASRPQDRQFILSSKKLLLSDSGFYLCAWSRGGAETQYFGPGTRLLVL.

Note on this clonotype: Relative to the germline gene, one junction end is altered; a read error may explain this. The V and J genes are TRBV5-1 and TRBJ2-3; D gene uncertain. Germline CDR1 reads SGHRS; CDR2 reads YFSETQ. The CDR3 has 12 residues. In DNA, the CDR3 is TGCGCCAGCAGGGGTAACGCAGATACACAGTATTTT. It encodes CASRGNADTQYF.

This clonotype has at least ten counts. CDR3 in DNA: TGCGCCAGCAGCCAAGTATCTGTAAACTCTGGGGCCAACGTCCTGACTTTC. It yields the protein CASSQVSVNSGANVLTF. V usage is TRBV4-3 and J usage is TRBJ2-6; D ambiguous. This CDR3 is 17 amino acids long. V lost 1 base, J lost 0 bases, and 10 bases lay in between. Germline CDR1 and CDR2: LGHNA and YSLEER.

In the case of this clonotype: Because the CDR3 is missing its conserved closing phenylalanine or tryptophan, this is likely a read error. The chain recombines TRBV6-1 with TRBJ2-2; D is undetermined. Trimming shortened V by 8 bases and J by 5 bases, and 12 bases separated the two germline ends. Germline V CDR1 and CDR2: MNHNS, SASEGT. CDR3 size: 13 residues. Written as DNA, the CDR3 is TGTGCCAGCTGTGTCAAGAATACCGGGGAGCTGTTTCTT. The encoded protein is CASCVKNTGELFL.

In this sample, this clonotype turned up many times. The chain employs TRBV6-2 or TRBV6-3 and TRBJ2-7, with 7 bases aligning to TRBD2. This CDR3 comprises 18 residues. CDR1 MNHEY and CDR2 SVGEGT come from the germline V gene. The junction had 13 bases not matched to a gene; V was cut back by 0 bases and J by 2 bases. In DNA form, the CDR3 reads TGTGCCAGCAGTTACTCGTTCCGACCGGGACTATCAACCTACGAGCAGTACTTC. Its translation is CASSYSFRPGLSTYEQYF.

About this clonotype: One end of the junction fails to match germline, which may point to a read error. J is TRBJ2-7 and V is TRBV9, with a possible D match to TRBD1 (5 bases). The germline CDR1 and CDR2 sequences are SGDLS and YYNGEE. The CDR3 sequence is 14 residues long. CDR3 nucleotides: TGTGCCAGCAGCGTAGAGGGGAAGGCCTACGAGCAGTCCTTC. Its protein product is CASSVEGKAYEQSF.

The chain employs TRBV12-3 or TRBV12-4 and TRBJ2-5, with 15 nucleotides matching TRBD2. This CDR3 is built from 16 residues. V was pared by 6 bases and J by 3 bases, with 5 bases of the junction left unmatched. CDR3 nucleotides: TGTGCCAGCAGCTGGACTAGCGGGAGGGCCGAAGAGACCCAGTACTTC. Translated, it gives CASSWTSGRAEETQYF.

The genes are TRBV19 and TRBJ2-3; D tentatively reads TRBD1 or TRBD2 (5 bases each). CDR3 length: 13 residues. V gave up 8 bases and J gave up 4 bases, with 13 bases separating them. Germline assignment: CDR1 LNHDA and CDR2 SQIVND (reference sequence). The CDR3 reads CASGGGSADTQYF. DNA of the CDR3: TGTGCCAGTGGGGGTGGGAGCGCAGATACGCAGTATTTT.

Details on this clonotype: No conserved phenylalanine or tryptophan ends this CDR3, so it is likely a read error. The CDR3 here is CATGGEAGSTDTQYL. The CDR3 DNA follows: TGTGCCACCGGCGGAGAAGCGGGTTCCACAGATACGCAGTATCTT. The chain has TRBV15 and TRBJ2-3; D might be TRBD2 (6 bases). Germline V CDR1 and CDR2: LNHNV, YYDKDF (reference sequence). Deletions cut 8 bases from V and 2 bases from J, with 17 bases between. CDR3 length equals 15 residues.

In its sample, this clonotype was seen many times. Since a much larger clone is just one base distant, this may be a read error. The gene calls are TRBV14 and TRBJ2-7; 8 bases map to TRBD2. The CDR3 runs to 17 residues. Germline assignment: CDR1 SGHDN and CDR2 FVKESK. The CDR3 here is CASSQDRLSGISSEQYF. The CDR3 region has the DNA TGTGCCAGCAGCCAAGATCGGCTTAGCGGGATCTCCTCCGAGCAGTACTTC.

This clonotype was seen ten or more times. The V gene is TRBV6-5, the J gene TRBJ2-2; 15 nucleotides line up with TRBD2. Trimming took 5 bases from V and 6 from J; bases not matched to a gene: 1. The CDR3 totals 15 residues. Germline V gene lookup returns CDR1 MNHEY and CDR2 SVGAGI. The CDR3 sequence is CASSRTSGRAGELFF. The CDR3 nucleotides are TGTGCCAGCAGTCGGACTAGCGGGAGGGCCGGGGAGCTGTTTTTT.

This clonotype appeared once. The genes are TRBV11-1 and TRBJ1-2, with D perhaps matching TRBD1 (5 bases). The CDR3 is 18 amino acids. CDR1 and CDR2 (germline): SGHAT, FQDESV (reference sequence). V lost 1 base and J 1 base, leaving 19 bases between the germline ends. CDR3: CASSLEQGLAGLNYGYTF. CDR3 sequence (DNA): TGTGCCAGCAGCTTAGAGCAAGGACTAGCGGGGCTTAACTATGGCTACACCTTC.

DNA for the CDR3: TGTGCCAGCAGCTTAAGGACTGGGGCCAACGTCCTGACTTTC. It yields the protein CASSLRTGANVLTF. This sequence joins TRBV7-9 and TRBJ2-6, with D hard to call. Germline CDR1 and CDR2: SEHNR and FQNEAQ (reference sequence). The CDR3 has 14 residues. With 2 bases removed from V and 2 bases from J, the gap between germline ends came to 4 bases.

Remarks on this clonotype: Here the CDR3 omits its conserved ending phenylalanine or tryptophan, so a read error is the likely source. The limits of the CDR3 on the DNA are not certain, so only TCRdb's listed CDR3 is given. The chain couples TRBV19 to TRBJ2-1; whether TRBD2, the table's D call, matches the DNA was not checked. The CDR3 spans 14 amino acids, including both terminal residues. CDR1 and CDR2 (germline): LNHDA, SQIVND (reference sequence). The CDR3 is CASSMTSGSYEQLL.

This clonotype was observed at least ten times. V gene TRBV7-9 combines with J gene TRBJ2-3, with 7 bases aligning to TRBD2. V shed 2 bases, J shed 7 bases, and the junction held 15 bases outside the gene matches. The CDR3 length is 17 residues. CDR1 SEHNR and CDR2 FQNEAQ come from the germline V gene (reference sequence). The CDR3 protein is CASSLNLAEASMYTQYF. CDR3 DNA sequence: TGTGCCAGCAGCTTAAATCTAGCGGAGGCTTCCATGTATACGCAGTATTTT.

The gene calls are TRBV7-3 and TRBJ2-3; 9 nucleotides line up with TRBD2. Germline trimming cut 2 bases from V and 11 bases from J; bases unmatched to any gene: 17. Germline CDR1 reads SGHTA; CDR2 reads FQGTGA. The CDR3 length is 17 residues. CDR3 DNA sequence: TGTGCCAGCAGCTTAGCGCTAGCGGGGAGGCGGAACAATGAGCAGTATTTT. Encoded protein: CASSLALAGRRNNEQYF.

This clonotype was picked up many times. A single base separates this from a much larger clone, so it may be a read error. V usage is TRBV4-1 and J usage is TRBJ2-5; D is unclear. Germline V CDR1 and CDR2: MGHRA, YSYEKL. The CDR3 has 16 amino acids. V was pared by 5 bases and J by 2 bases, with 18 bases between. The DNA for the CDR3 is TGCGCCAGCAGCAATTTGTTGTCCACCAAACAAGAGACCCAGTACTTC. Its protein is CASSNLLSTKQETQYF.

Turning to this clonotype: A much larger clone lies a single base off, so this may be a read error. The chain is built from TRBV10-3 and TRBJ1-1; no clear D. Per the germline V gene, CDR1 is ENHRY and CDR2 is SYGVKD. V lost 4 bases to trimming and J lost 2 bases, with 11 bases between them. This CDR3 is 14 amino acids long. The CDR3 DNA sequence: TGTGCCATCAGTGGGTCAGCAGTCAACACTGAAGCTTTCTTT. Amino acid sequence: CAISGSAVNTEAFF.